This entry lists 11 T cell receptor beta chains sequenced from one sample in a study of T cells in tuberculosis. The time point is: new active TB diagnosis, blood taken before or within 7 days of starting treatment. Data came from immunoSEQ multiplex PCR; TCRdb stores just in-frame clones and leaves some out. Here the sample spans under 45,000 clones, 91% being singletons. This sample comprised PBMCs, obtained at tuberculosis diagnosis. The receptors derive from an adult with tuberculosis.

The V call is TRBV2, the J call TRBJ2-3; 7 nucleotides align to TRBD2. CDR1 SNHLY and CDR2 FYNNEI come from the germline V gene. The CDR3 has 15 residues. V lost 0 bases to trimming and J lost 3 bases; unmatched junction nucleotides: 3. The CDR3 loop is CASSEARTSTDTQYF. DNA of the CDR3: TGTGCCAGCAGTGAAGCTCGGACTAGTACAGATACGCAGTATTTT.

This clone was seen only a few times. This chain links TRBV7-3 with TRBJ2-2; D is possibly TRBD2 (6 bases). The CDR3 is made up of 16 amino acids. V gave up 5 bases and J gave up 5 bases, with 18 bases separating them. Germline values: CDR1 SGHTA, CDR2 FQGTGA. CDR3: CASSPRRGKETGELFF. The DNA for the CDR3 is TGTGCCAGCAGCCCCCGTCGGGGGAAGGAGACCGGGGAGCTGTTTTTT.

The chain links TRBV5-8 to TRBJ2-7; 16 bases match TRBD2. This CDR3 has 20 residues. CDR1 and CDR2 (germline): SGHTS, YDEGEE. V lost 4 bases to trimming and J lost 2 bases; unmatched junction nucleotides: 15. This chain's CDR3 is CASSGAGGGLAGGLPYEQYF. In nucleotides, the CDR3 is TGTGCCAGCAGCGGGGCCGGCGGGGGACTAGCGGGGGGGCTCCCCTACGAGCAGTACTTC.

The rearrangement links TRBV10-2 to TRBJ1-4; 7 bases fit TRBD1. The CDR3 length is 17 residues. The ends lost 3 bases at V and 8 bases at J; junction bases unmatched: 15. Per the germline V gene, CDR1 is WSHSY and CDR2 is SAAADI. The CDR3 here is CASSDRLYRGGREKLFF. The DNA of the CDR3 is TGCGCCAGCAGTGATCGCCTCTACAGGGGCGGGCGCGAAAAACTGTTTTTT.

The CDR3 DNA reads as TGTGCCAGCAGCTTTCCAGCGGGGGCCTACAATGAGCAGTTCTTC. This encodes CASSFPAGAYNEQFF. The V and J genes are TRBV7-2 and TRBJ2-1; 8 bases line up with TRBD2. The CDR3 has 15 amino acids. Trimming removed 3 bases from V and 2 bases from J; junction bases left unmatched: 3. The germline CDR1 and CDR2 sequences are SGHTA and FQGNSA.

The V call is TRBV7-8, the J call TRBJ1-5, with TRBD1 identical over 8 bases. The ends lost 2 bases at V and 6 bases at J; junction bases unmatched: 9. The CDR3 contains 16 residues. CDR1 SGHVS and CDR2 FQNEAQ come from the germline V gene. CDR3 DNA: TGTGCCAGCAGCTTATCCAGGGACAGGACGAGTCAGCCCCAGCATTTT. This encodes CASSLSRDRTSQPQHF.

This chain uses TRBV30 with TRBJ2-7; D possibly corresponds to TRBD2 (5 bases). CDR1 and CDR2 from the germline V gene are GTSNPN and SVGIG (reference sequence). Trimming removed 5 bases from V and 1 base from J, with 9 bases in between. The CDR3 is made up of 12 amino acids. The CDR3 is CAWEGGSYEQYF. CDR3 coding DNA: TGTGCCTGGGAGGGCGGGTCCTACGAGCAGTACTTC.

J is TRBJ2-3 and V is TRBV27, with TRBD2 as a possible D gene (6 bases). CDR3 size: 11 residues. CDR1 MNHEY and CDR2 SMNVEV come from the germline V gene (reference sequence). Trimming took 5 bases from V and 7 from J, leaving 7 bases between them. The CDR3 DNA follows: TGTGCCAGCAGTCGGGGGAATACGCAGTATTTT. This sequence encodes CASSRGNTQYF.

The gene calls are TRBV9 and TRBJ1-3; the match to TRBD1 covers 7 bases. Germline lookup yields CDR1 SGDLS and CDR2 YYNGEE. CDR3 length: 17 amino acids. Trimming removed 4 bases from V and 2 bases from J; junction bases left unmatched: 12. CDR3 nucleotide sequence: TGTGCCAGCAGCAAACAAGGAACAGGGGTGGCTGGAAACACCATATATTTT. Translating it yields CASSKQGTGVAGNTIYF.

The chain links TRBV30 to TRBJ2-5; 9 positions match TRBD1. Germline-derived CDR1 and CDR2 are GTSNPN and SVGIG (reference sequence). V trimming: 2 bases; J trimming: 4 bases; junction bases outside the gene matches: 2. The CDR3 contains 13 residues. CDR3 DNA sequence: TGTGCCTGGAGTCCGGGACAGGGAGAGACCCAGTACTTC. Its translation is CAWSPGQGETQYF. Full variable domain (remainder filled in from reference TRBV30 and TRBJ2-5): SQTIHQWPATLVQPVGSPLSLECTVEGTSNPNLYWYRQAAGRGLQLLFYSVGIGQISSEVPQNLSASRPQDRQFILSSKKLLLSDSGFYLCAWSPGQGETQYFGPGTRLLVL.

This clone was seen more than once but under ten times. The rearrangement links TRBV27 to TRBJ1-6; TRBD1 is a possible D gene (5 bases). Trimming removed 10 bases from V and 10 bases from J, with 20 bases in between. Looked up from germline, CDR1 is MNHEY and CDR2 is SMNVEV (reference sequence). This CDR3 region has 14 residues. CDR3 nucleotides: TGTGCCACCGTTCGACAGAGGATCGACTCACCCCTCCACTTT. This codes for CATVRQRIDSPLHF.